The T cell receptor beta chain described here comes from a study of blood T cell repertoires in COVID-19 (dated by TCRdb to between 2020 and 2021). Describing the broader study: Samples from collaborators originated in the United States, Italy and Spain and spanned both the acute and convalescent phases of COVID-19. Nearly every sample came with metadata listing a de-identified subject ID, COVID-19 status, age in years and sex. HLA class I and class II types, where available, came from metadata supplied by the sample provider rather than from assay-based typing. Samples came from the ongoing ImmuneRACE study (first 160 participants) plus 1,254 subjects from 6 global collaborators. Subjects who had been exposed to COVID-19, were actively infected with it, or had recovered from it provided the deeply sampled blood TCRbeta repertoires that made up the dataset. The material from the prospective study consisted of cDNA or gDNA derived from T cells, B-cell-depleted T cells, or PBMCs. A freely available public database, intended as a resource for researchers studying the immune response to SARS-CoV-2, is where the repertoires were released. Results and caveats for the whole study, not just this receptor: The amount of clinical and demographic metadata varied by source and participant and was provided uncurated.

Trimming leaves V shorter by 4 bases and J shorter by 5 bases, with the junction holding 9 bases beyond the gene matches. The germline V gene provides CDR1 SGHRS and CDR2 YFSETQ. The CDR3 starts with the cysteine, ends with the phenylalanine, and has 14 residues. CDR3 DNA is the only sequence kept; it has 42 bases, read in frame from the first base. In the prospective study, participants were about 18 to 89 years old, resided in about two dozen geographic areas of the United States, and were enrolled through a virtual design. Cohort assignment in the prospective study relied on participant-reported clinical history from a screening survey and a study questionnaire. Recovered participants in ImmuneRACE Cohort 3 were defined as having two consecutive negative NP/OP PCR tests, clearance from a healthcare professional, or resolution of symptoms. In the prospective study, mobile phlebotomists collected whole blood, serum and a nasopharyngeal or oropharyngeal swab from each participant. Additional blood draws and questionnaires over an approximately two-month period could optionally be provided by prospective study participants. Prospective study blood samples were shipped either frozen or at room temperature before DNA extraction.

Points on this clone: The clone's antigen remains unknown. One base away there is no much larger clone; base qualities are not given.

The immunoSEQ Assay, a bias-controlled multiplex PCR, was used to amplify TCRbeta CDR3 regions from genomic DNA. Under the source paper's analysis protocol: The number of nucleated cells in each sample was estimated from the amplification of reference gene primers within the assay. To quantify the absolute abundance of each unique TCRbeta CDR3 rearrangement, sequence reads were collapsed and filtered. Productive Simpson clonality was computed per sample as the square root of Simpson's diversity index over productive rearrangements. TCRdb mirrors the immuneACCESS table, restricted to in-frame sequences. Some clones are absent from its copies; in checked studies, under half trace to an unresolved V gene, and the reason for the others is unknown. For V, J and clone size, that table is used; D and trimming come from the DNA. This sample has around 300,000 clones in its table, and 80% to 90% of those were observed once. Together, the top ten hold 2.4% of the sample.

Specimen: PBMCs or T cells enriched from blood (not recorded which). The sequence is built from TRBV5-1 and TRBJ2-7; 7 bases in the middle match TRBD2. The clonotype comes from a woman under 30 who had recovered from COVID-19. The DNA sequence follows: TGCGCCAGCAGCCGCTGGAGCGGGGTAGACGAGCAGTACTTC. This sequence encodes CASSRWSGVDEQYF.